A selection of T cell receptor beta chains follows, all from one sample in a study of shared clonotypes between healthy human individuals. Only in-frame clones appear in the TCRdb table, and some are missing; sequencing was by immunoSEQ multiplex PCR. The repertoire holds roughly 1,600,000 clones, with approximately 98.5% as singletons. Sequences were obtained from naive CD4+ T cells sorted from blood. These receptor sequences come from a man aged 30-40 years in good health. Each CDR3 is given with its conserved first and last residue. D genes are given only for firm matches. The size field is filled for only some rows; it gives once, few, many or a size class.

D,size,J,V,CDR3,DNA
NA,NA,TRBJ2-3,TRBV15,CATSSRLVVDTQYF,TGTGCCACCAGCAGCAGACTAGTGGTAGATACGCAGTATTTT
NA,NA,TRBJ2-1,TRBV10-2,CASSVAGEGGEQFF,TGCGCCAGCAGTGTCGCAGGGGAGGGTGGGGAGCAGTTCTTC
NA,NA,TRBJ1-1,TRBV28,CASSRIRAYTEAFF,TGTGCCAGCAGTAGGATCCGAGCGTACACTGAAGCTTTCTTT
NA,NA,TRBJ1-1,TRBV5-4,CASGNGGFTEAFF,TGTGCCAGCGGAAACGGAGGGTTCACTGAAGCTTTCTTT
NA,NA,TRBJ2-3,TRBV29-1,CSVEGGTQYF,TGCAGCGTTGAAGGAGGTACGCAGTATTTT
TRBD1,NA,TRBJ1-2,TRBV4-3,CASSQERTGEAYTF,TGCGCCAGCAGCCAAGAAAGGACAGGGGAAGCCTACACCTTC
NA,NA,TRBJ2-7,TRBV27,CASSPQGSSYEQYF,TGTGCCAGCAGTCCTCAGGGAAGCTCCTACGAGCAGTACTTC
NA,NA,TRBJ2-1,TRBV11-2,CASSTGSSTLSEQFF,TGTGCCAGCAGCACCGGTTCTAGCACGCTCAGTGAGCAGTTCTTC
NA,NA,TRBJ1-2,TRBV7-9,CASSLAQGSWYGYTF,TGTGCCAGCAGCTTAGCCCAGGGAAGTTGGTATGGCTACACCTTC
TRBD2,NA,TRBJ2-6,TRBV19,CASSPWEGSGGANVLTF,TGTGCCAGTAGTCCCTGGGAGGGGAGTGGTGGGGCCAACGTCCTGACTTTC
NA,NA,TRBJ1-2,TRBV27,CASSTSFNYGYTF,TGTGCCAGCAGTACGAGCTTTAACTATGGCTACACCTTC
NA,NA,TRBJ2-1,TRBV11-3,CASSPGGGAQFF,TGTGCCAGCAGCCCAGGGGGGGGCGCGCAGTTCTTC
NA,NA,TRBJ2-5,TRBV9,CASSVGGWEETQYF,TGTGCCAGCAGCGTAGGAGGATGGGAAGAGACCCAGTACTTC
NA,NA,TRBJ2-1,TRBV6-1,CASDLGTGYNEQFF,TGTGCCAGCGACCTGGGGACGGGGTACAATGAGCAGTTCTTC
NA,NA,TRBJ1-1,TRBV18,CASSPRPQGSVVAFF,TGTGCCAGCTCACCCCGACCCCAGGGTTCGGTCGTAGCTTTCTTT
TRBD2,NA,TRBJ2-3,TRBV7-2,CASKSSGSVDTQYF,TGTGCCAGCAAGTCCAGCGGGAGTGTAGATACGCAGTATTTT
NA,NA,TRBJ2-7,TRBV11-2,CASSFSGEQYF,TGTGCCAGCAGCTTTTCAGGCGAGCAGTACTTC
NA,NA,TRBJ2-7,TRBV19,CASSSSTESYEQYF,TGTGCCAGTAGTTCCAGCACCGAATCCTACGAGCAGTACTTC
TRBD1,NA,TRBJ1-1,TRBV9,CASSPRAPGGTEAFF,TGTGCCAGCAGCCCGAGAGCCCCAGGGGGCACTGAAGCTTTCTTT
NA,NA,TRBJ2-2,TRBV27,CASSLRALNTGELFF,TGTGCCAGCAGTTTACGGGCCCTGAACACCGGGGAGCTGTTTTTT
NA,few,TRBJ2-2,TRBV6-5,CASSSPNTGELFF,TGTGCCAGCAGTTCCCCGAACACCGGGGAGCTGTTTTTT
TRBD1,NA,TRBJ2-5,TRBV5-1,CASSPGTGRQETQYF,TGCGCCAGCAGCCCCGGGACAGGGAGGCAAGAGACCCAGTACTTC
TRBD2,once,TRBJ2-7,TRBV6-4,CASSDELPGGRTYEQYF,TGTGCCAGCAGTGACGAGCTTCCTGGCGGGAGGACCTACGAGCAGTACTTC
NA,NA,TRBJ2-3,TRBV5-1,CASSLGRMGTDTQYF,TGCGCCAGCAGCTTGGGGAGGATGGGGACAGATACGCAGTATTTT
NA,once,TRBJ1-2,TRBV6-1,CASTTGRYYGYTF,TGTGCCAGCACGACGGGCCGCTACTATGGCTACACCTTC
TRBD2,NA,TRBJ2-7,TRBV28,CKSGTLYEQYF,TGTAAAAGCGGGACTCTCTACGAGCAGTACTTC
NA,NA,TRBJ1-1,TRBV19,CASSIVSNTEAFF,TGTGCCAGTAGTATAGTCTCAAACACTGAAGCTTTCTTT
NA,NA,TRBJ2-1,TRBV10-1,CASSESRTPPYNEQFF,TGCGCCAGCAGTGAGTCCCGGACACCTCCATACAATGAGCAGTTCTTC
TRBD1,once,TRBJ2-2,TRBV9,CASSLTGQGGTGELFF,TGTGCCAGCAGCTTAACAGGACAGGGGGGTACCGGGGAGCTGTTTTTT
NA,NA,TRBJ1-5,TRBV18,CASSPRMGGSGNQPQHF,TGTGCCAGCTCACCACGGATGGGTGGGTCGGGCAATCAGCCCCAGCATTTT
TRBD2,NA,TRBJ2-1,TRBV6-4,CASSDRPSGRLGEQFF,TGTGCCAGCAGTGACAGGCCTAGCGGGAGGCTGGGAGAGCAGTTCTTC
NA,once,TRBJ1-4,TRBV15,CATSVPGSEKLFF,TGTGCCACCAGCGTACCAGGGAGTGAAAAACTGTTTTTT
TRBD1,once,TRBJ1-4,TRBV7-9,CASSFWRGQGNEKLFF,TGTGCCAGCAGCTTTTGGAGGGGACAGGGGAATGAAAAACTGTTTTTT
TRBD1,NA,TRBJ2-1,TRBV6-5,CASSSFRDREFF,TGTGCCAGCAGTTCTTTCCGGGACAGGGAATTCTTC
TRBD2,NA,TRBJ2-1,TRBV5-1,CASSSIAGQALNEQFF,TGCGCCAGCAGCTCGATAGCGGGCCAAGCCCTAAATGAGCAGTTCTTC
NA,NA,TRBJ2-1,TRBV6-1,CASSETGEKEFF,TGTGCCAGCAGTGAAACCGGGGAAAAGGAGTTCTTC
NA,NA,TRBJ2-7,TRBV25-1,CASSASGDTTYEQYF,TGTGCCAGCAGTGCTTCCGGTGATACCACCTACGAGCAGTACTTC
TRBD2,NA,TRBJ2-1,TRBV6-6,CASRRLAGNNEQFF,TGTGCCAGCAGGAGACTAGCGGGGAACAATGAGCAGTTCTTC